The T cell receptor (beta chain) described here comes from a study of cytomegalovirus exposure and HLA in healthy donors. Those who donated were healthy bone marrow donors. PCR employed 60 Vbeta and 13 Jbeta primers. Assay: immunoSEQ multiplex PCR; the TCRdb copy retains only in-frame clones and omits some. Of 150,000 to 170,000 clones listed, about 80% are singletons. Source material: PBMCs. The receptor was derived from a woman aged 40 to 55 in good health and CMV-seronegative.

CDR3 bases: TGTGCCAGCAACCGACTAGCGGGAGCCAACAATGAGCAGTTCTTC. This sequence encodes CASNRLAGANNEQFF. The chain couples TRBV6-1 to TRBJ2-1; TRBD2 aligns across 12 bases. Germline V CDR1 and CDR2: MNHNS, SASEGT. The CDR3 is made up of 15 amino acids. V shed 7 bases, J shed 5 bases, and the junction held 6 bases outside the gene matches.